This T cell receptor (beta chain) was captured by sequencing in a study of control samples from healthy donors and cancer patients. As for this clone: This CDR3 is also generated by other DNA sequences in the sample.

The protocol was immunoSEQ multiplex PCR, while the TCRdb copy is restricted to in-frame clones and leaves out a portion. The sample includes around 110,000 clones, roughly 93% of them seen just once. Sample: blood. This clonotype was sampled from a man aged 25-45 years in good health.

The CDR3 DNA follows: TGTGCCAGCTCACCGTCAAGAGAGACCCAGTACTTC. Translating it yields CASSPSRETQYF. This rearrangement joins TRBV18 to TRBJ2-5; D is unclear. The CDR3 contains 12 residues. Trimming pared 3 bases from V and 4 bases from J, leaving 6 bases between. Germline-derived CDR1 and CDR2 are KGHSH and LQKENI.